Included here is one T cell receptor (beta chain) sequence, with context. What antigen it recognizes has not been identified. Base qualities are not recorded, but no much larger clone differs from it by a single base. Reading the germline V gene gives CDR1 MNHEY and CDR2 SVGAGI. V sheds 2 bases and J sheds 0 bases, leaving 11 bases between their ends. Counted from cysteine to phenylalanine, this CDR3 has 16 amino acids. Only the CDR3 part of the read is kept: 48 bases, read in frame from the first base. The immunoSEQ Assay, a bias-controlled multiplex PCR, was used to amplify TCRbeta CDR3 regions from genomic DNA. Turning to the authors' computational methods: The number of nucleated cells in each sample was estimated by amplification of reference gene primers within the assay. Sequence reads were collapsed and filtered to measure the absolute abundance of every unique TCRbeta CDR3 rearrangement. For each sample, productive Simpson clonality was calculated as the square root of Simpson's diversity index across productive rearrangements. Imported from immuneACCESS, the table was reduced by TCRdb to in-frame sequences with V and J called. These copies leave out some clones; in studies compared against another copy, an unresolved V gene accounts for under half, and the cause of the remainder is not known. D and trimming come from the DNA, and the V and J calls and clone size come from that table. The sample records some 200,000 clones, 75% to 95% of which are singletons. The leading ten clones occupy nearly 0.55% of the sample.

Collaborating institutions collected whole blood in K2EDTA tubes following their own protocols. Collaborator samples were shipped for TCRbeta analysis as frozen whole blood, isolated PBMCs, or DNA extracted from either sample type. The sample originates from a study of blood T cell repertoires in COVID-19 (dated by TCRdb to 2018 to 2020). Regarding the complete study: Samples covering the acute and convalescent phases of COVID-19 were provided by collaborators in the United States, Italy and Spain. The material from the prospective study consisted of cDNA or gDNA derived from T cells, B-cell-depleted T cells, or PBMCs. Subjects who had been exposed to COVID-19, were actively infected with it, or had recovered from it provided the deeply sampled blood TCRbeta repertoires that made up the dataset. The repertoires were released in a freely available public database meant as a resource for research on the immune response to SARS-CoV-2. The samples were drawn from the first 160 participants of the ongoing ImmuneRACE study and from some 1,300 subjects provided by 6 global collaborators. Sample metadata almost always included a de-identified subject ID, COVID-19 status, age in years and sex. HLA class I and class II types, where available, came from metadata supplied by the sample provider rather than from assay-based typing. Broad study findings and their caveats: The quantity of clinical and demographic metadata differed by source and by participant and was supplied without curation.

Here the chain combines TRBV6-5 and TRBJ1-3; tentative D gene TRBD1, with 5 bases matching. Input material: peripheral blood. The source of this sequence is a man aged 45-65 years with acute or convalescent COVID-19. In nucleotide form, the sequence is TGTGCCAGCAGTTACGACAGTGAACGCTCTGGAAACACCATATATTTT. This yields the protein CASSYDSERSGNTIYF.